What follows are 16 T cell receptor beta chains derived from one specimen sequenced in a study of blood T cell repertoires in COVID-19. Clones were sequenced by immunoSEQ multiplex PCR, and TCRdb holds only the in-frame ones, with some missing. The sample yields 100,000 to 110,000 clones, 80% to 90% seen once. Input material: peripheral blood. These receptors were obtained from a human donor in a cohort sampled during active COVID-19.

The chain has TRBV5-1 and TRBJ2-3; TRBD1 is a possible D gene (6 bases). The CDR3 contains 14 residues. Trimming removed 4 bases at V and 2 bases at J, with 11 bases between. Germline CDR1 and CDR2: SGHRS and YFSETQ. For the CDR3, the DNA is TGCGCCAGCAGCGGTACAGGGTTCACAGATACGCAGTATTTT. Translation gives CASSGTGFTDTQYF.

This chain uses TRBV6-1 with TRBJ2-1; 7 nucleotides agree with TRBD2. The CDR3 sequence is 15 residues long. Germline CDR1 reads MNHNS; CDR2 reads SASEGT. The ends lost 0 bases at V and 8 bases at J; junction bases unmatched: 7. CDR3 sequence reads: CASSEAGGSVDEQFF. The CDR3 DNA is TGTGCCAGCAGTGAAGCGGGGGGGTCGGTTGATGAGCAGTTCTTC.

In DNA, the CDR3 is TGTGCCAGCAGCCGCGGGAGTCTCTACGAGCAGTACTTC. It encodes CASSRGSLYEQYF. The rearrangement joins TRBV11-3 to TRBJ2-7, with TRBD2 matching 7 bases. The CDR3 contains 13 residues. CDR1 SGHNT and CDR2 YENEEA come from the germline V gene. Germline trimming cut 5 bases from V and 3 bases from J; bases unmatched to any gene: 4.

This clone was counted a few times. The chain combines TRBV12-5 with TRBJ2-5; 9 bases are shared with TRBD1. The CDR3 extends over 15 amino acids. CDR1 and CDR2 (germline): LGHNT, FRNRAP. The V gene end was trimmed by 6 bases and the J gene end by 4 bases; junction bases not matched to a gene: 9. This chain's CDR3 is CASGGTGRYGETQYF. The CDR3 DNA reads TGTGCTAGTGGGGGGACAGGGAGATACGGAGAGACCCAGTACTTC.

This clone is a singleton in its sample. V gene TRBV4-1 combines with J gene TRBJ2-2; 7 nucleotides agree with TRBD1. There are 16 residues in the CDR3. J lost 4 bases, V lost 4 bases, and 9 bases had no gene match. From germline, CDR1 is MGHRA and CDR2 YSYEKL. As DNA, the CDR3 is TGCGCCAGCAGCCCCCCTTCGGGACAGTCCACCGGGGAGCTGTTTTTT. Amino acids: CASSPPSGQSTGELFF.

The V gene is TRBV9, the J gene TRBJ2-6; TRBD1 matches at 8 bases. The germline gives CDR1 SGDLS, CDR2 YYNGEE. This CDR3 comprises 17 residues. Trimming at V came to 4 bases and at J to 0 bases, leaving 6 bases not matched to a gene. CDR3 amino acids: CASSNRQGSSGANVLTF. DNA of the CDR3: TGTGCCAGCAGCAATCGACAGGGGAGCTCTGGGGCCAACGTCCTGACTTTC.

This clone was recorded a few times. The gene calls are TRBV10-3 and TRBJ2-5; TRBD1 matches at 10 bases. V shed 10 bases and J 5 bases; nucleotides not matched to a gene: 7. Germline V gives CDR1 ENHRY, CDR2 SYGVKD. The CDR3 is made up of 13 amino acids. The chain's CDR3 is CATDRGPGETQYF. DNA for the CDR3: TGTGCCACCGACAGGGGGCCGGGGGAGACCCAGTACTTC.

The genes are TRBV6-5 and TRBJ2-5; the D gene is possibly TRBD1 (6 bases). This CDR3 has 15 amino acids. CDR1 MNHEY and CDR2 SVGAGI come from the germline V gene. The germline V and J ends were trimmed by 9 bases and 4 bases, with 21 bases remaining between them. DNA for the CDR3: TGTGCCAGTAGGCGGACTGACAGGACCGGAGAGACCCAGTACTTC. The encoded protein is CASRRTDRTGETQYF.

V and J are TRBV5-1 and TRBJ2-2; 8 bases align to TRBD2. Losses at the gene ends were 1 base for V and 4 bases for J; bases not matched to a gene: 9. Per germline, CDR1 SGHRS and CDR2 YFSETQ. The CDR3 is made up of 17 amino acids. The CDR3 region has the DNA TGCGCCAGCAGCTTGCAATATAGCGGGGTGACCACCGGGGAGCTGTTTTTT. Its protein is CASSLQYSGVTTGELFF.

This clone appeared a single time. The rearrangement uses TRBV6-5 and TRBJ2-7; 8 bases are shared with TRBD2. Per germline, CDR1 MNHEY and CDR2 SVGAGI. This CDR3 spans 14 amino acids. Trimming took 6 bases from V and 4 from J; bases not matched to a gene: 8. As DNA, the CDR3 is TGTGCCAGCAGCACTACTAGCGGAATGTACGAGCAGTACTTC. Translation gives CASSTTSGMYEQYF.

This sequence joins TRBV28 and TRBJ2-7; 15 positions match TRBD2. Losses at the gene ends were 5 bases for V and 3 bases for J; bases not matched to a gene: 2. Germline V CDR1 and CDR2: MDHEN, SYDVKM. This CDR3 is built from 15 residues. This CDR3 is CASSPGLAGGYEQYF. The CDR3 DNA sequence: TGTGCCAGCAGTCCGGGACTAGCGGGAGGCTACGAGCAGTACTTC.

The rearrangement links TRBV29-1 to TRBJ2-2, with D uncertain. Looked up from germline, CDR1 is SQVTM and CDR2 is ANQGSEA. The CDR3 consists of 13 residues. V was trimmed by 5 bases and J by 0 bases, leaving 7 bases between them. For the CDR3, the DNA is TGCAGCGTTAGCCAAACGAACACCGGGGAGCTGTTTTTT. Protein product: CSVSQTNTGELFF.

The chain recombines TRBV25-1 with TRBJ2-1, with 7 bases that match TRBD2. Germline CDR1 and CDR2: MGHDK and SYGVNS. Trimming removed 8 bases from V and 5 bases from J; junction bases left unmatched: 3. This CDR3 is 12 amino acids long. CDR3 amino acids: CASRGSNNEQFF. The CDR3, as DNA: TGTGCCAGCCGCGGGAGCAACAATGAGCAGTTCTTC.

This clone occurred once. V usage is TRBV7-9 and J usage is TRBJ2-2, with 7 bases fitting TRBD2. The CDR3 spans 14 residues. Germline V lookup: CDR1 SEHNR, CDR2 FQNEAQ (reference sequence). V lost 5 bases to trimming and J lost 6 bases; unmatched junction nucleotides: 6. The CDR3 spells CASSPPTSAGELFF. CDR3 in DNA: TGTGCCAGCAGCCCGCCAACTAGCGCCGGGGAGCTGTTTTTT.

This clone was detected once. The genes are TRBV19 and TRBJ2-1; D remains unclear. The CDR3 extends over 11 amino acids. Germline V gene data show CDR1 as LNHDA and CDR2 as SQIVND (reference sequence). V was cut by 7 bases and J by 8 bases, with 9 bases left in between. CDR3 bases: TGTGCCAGTATGGCCATGCATGAGCAGTTCTTC. It codes for CASMAMHEQFF.

The V call is TRBV6-1, the J call TRBJ1-5, with 9 bases identical to TRBD1. This CDR3 contains 16 residues. Trimming took 2 bases from V and 7 from J; bases not matched to a gene: 9. Germline CDR1 reads MNHNS; CDR2 reads SASEGT. The CDR3 nucleotides read TGTGCCAGCAGTGAAAGGGACAGGGATCGACGCCAGCCCCAGCATTTT. Amino acids: CASSERDRDRRQPQHF.